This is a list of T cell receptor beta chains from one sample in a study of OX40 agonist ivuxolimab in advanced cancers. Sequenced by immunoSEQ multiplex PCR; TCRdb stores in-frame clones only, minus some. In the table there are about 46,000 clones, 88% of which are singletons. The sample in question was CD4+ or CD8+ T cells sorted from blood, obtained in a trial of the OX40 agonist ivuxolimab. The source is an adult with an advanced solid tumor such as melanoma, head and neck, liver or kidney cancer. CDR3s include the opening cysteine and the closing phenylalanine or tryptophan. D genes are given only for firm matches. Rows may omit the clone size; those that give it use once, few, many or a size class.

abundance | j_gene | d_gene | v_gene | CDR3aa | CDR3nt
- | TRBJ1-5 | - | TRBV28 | CASTHRVEGTQPQHF | TGTGCCAGCACCCACCGGGTGGAAGGTACGCAGCCCCAGCATTTT
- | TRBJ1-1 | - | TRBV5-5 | CASSLVGFMNTEAFF | TGTGCCAGCAGCTTGGTGGGGTTCATGAACACTGAAGCTTTCTTT
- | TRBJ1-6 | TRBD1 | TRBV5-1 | CASSRQGNNSPLHF | TGCGCCAGCAGTCGACAGGGGAATAATTCACCCCTCCACTTT
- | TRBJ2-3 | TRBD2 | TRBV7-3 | CASSLGSGRVVDTQYF | TGTGCCAGCAGCTTGGGTAGCGGGAGGGTCGTAGATACGCAGTATTTT
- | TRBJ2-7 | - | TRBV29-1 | CSIAQGLSSYEQYF | TGCAGTATTGCCCAGGGGCTTAGCTCCTACGAGCAGTACTTC
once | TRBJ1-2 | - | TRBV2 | CASSAVGVTYGYTF | TGTGCCAGCAGTGCGGTAGGGGTCACCTATGGCTACACCTTC
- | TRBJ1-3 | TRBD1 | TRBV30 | CAWSASDRGSIYF | TGTGCCTGGAGTGCAAGCGACAGGGGCTCCATATATTTT
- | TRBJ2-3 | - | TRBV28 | CASREGTDTQYF | TGTGCCAGCAGGGAGGGGACAGATACGCAGTATTTT
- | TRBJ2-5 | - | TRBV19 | CASSQGETQYF | TGTGCCAGTAGCCAAGGAGAGACCCAGTACTTC
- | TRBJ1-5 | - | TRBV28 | CAGGQLNQLQHF | TGTGCCGGGGGCCAATTGAATCAGCTCCAGCATTTT
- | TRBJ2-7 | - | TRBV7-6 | CASSLSRGGVYEQYF | TGTGCCAGCAGCTTAAGCAGGGGAGGGGTCTACGAGCAGTACTTC
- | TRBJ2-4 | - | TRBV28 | CASTSRITPKNIQYF | TGTGCCAGCACCAGTAGGATCACACCAAAAAACATTCAGTACTTC
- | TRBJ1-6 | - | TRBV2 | CASSELREGNSPLHF | TGTGCCAGCAGTGAATTGCGGGAGGGGAATTCACCCCTCCACTTT
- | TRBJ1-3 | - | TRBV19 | CASSIRQGWLSGNTIYF | TGTGCCAGTAGTATACGGCAGGGTTGGCTCTCTGGAAACACCATATATTTT
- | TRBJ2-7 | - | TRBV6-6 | CASSYSPGVGYEQYF | TGTGCCAGCAGTTACTCTCCGGGAGTGGGCTACGAGCAGTACTTC
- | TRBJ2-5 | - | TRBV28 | CASSPGVGETQYF | TGTGCCAGCAGTCCGGGGGTTGGGGAGACCCAGTACTTC
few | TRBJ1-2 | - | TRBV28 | CASSSTPYGYTF | TGTGCCAGCAGCAGTACCCCCTATGGCTACACCTTC
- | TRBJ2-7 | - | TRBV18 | CASSPSSYEQYF | TGTGCCAGCTCTCCGAGCTCCTACGAGCAGTACTTC
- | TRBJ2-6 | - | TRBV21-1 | CASSKSAGQRPSSGANVLTF | TGTGCCAGCAGCAAAAGTGCGGGACAAAGACCCTCATCTGGGGCCAACGTCCTGACTTTC
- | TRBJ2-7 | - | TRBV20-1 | CSASFYEQYF | TGCAGTGCTAGCTTCTACGAGCAGTACTTC
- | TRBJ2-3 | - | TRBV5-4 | CASSLDPGTVDTQYF | TGTGCCAGCAGCTTGGATCCCGGTACGGTGGATACGCAGTATTTT
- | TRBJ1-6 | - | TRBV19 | CASSIDLGTFVGLHF | TGTGCCAGTAGTATAGATCTGGGGACATTTGTTGGCCTCCACTTT
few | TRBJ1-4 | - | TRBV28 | CASGSGTQLFF | TGTGCCAGCGGATCCGGGACACAACTGTTTTTT
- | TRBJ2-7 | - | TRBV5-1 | CASSNTAYEQYF | TGCGCCAGCAGCAACACAGCCTACGAGCAGTACTTC
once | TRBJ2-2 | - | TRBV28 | CASTGPRSGSGHTGELFF | TGTGCCAGCACCGGACCCCGAAGCGGCAGCGGCCACACCGGGGAGCTGTTTTTT
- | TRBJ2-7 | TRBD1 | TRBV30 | CAWSEDRGGYEQYF | TGTGCCTGGAGTGAGGACAGGGGGGGCTACGAGCAGTACTTC
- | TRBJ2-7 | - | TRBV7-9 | CASSLLSLGRTYEQYF | TGTGCCAGCAGCTTACTTAGTTTGGGCAGAACCTACGAGCAGTACTTC
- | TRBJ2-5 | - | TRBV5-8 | CASSFPGQETQYF | TGTGCCAGCAGCTTCCCGGGCCAAGAGACCCAGTACTTC
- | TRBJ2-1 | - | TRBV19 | CASSIINADEQFF | TGTGCCAGTAGTATTATAAACGCCGATGAGCAGTTCTTC
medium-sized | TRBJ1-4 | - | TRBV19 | CASSLWTNEKLFF | TGTGCCAGTAGCTTATGGACTAATGAAAAACTGTTTTTT
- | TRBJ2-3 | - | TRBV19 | CASSKSGERTDTQYF | TGTGCCAGTAGTAAGTCCGGTGAGCGCACAGATACGCAGTATTTT
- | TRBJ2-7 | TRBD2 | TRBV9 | CASSVAGGLGTSGSFYEQYF | TGTGCCAGCAGCGTAGCCGGAGGATTAGGGACTAGCGGGAGTTTCTACGAGCAGTACTTC
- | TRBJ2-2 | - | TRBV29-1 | CSVSQLRTGGELFF | TGCAGCGTTTCCCAATTAAGGACTGGCGGGGAGCTGTTTTTT
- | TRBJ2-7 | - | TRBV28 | CASSPLPGALLGEQYF | TGTGCCAGCAGCCCCCTCCCAGGGGCACTATTGGGCGAGCAGTACTTC
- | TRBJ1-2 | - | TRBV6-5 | CAGLGRNYGYTF | TGTGCCGGGTTGGGACGTAACTATGGCTACACCTTC
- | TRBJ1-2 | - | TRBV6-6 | CAGLGRNYGYTF | TGTGCCGGGTTGGGACGTAACTATGGCTACACCTTC
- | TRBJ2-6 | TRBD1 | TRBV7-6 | CASSLSTGPGGANVLTF | TGTGCCAGCAGCTTATCGACAGGGCCGGGTGGGGCCAACGTCCTGACTTTC
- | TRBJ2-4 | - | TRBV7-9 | CASSVDREDIQYF | TGTGCCAGCAGCGTAGACAGGGAGGACATTCAGTACTTC
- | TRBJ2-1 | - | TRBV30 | CAWSGTPVYNEQFF | TGTGCCTGGAGTGGTACTCCTGTATACAATGAGCAGTTCTTC
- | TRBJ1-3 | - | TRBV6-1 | CASSEAGGGFGNTIYF | TGTGCCAGCAGTGAAGCAGGCGGGGGTTTCGGAAACACCATATATTTT
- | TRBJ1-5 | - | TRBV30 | CAWSLMEDQPQHF | TGTGCCTGGAGTCTAATGGAGGATCAGCCCCAGCATTTT
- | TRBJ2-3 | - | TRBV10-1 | CASSESKQGGADTQYF | TGCGCCAGCAGTGAGTCGAAACAGGGAGGGGCAGATACGCAGTATTTT
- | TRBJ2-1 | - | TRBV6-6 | CASSSLGDSYNEQFF | TGTGCCAGCAGTTCCCTGGGGGACTCCTACAATGAGCAGTTCTTC
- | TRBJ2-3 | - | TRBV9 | CASSPNTDTQYF | TGTGCCAGCAGCCCAAACACAGATACGCAGTATTTT
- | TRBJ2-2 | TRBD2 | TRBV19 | CASSIRGAGELFF | TGTGCCAGTAGTATCCGGGGGGCCGGGGAGCTGTTTTTT
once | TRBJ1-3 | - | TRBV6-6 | CASQIDSYSGNTIYF | TGTGCCAGCCAAATTGACAGCTACTCTGGAAACACCATATATTTT
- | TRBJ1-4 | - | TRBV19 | CASSTGTEKLFF | TGTGCCAGTAGTACCGGGACCGAAAAACTGTTTTTT
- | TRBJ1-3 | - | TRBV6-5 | CASSYTTGVGNTIYF | TGTGCCAGCAGTTACACCACGGGGGTTGGAAACACCATATATTTT
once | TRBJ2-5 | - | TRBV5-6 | CASSLFAGAEETQYF | TGTGCCAGCAGCTTGTTTGCCGGGGCGGAAGAGACCCAGTACTTC
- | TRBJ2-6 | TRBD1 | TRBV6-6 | CASSLGGAGANVLTF | TGTGCCAGCAGCCTAGGGGGCGCTGGGGCCAACGTCCTGACTTTC
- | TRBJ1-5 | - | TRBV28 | CASSPTVWPQHF | TGTGCCAGCAGTCCCACCGTATGGCCCCAGCATTTT